A selection of T cell receptor beta chains follows, all from one sample in a study of T-cell reconstitution after alpha-beta-depleted transplantation in children. TCRdb ran MiXCR on the PCR reads and lists one entry per CDR3 protein. This sample yields roughly 570,000 distinct CDR3 sequences, of which 25% to 30% are seen a single time; approximately 33% belongs to the top ten. The starting material was PBMCs, obtained before TCRalphabeta/CD19-depleted stem cell transplant. These receptors were obtained from a boy in the first two years of life with Wiskott-Aldrich syndrome, due to receive a stem cell transplant. Each CDR3 is given with its conserved first and last residue. Each record gives: clone size, J gene, CDR3 length, D gene, V gene, CDR3 DNA, CDR3 protein. A D gene is named only where the DNA matches it firmly. Where a row states a size, it is once, few, many or the class of an expanded clone; other rows omit it.

-,TRBJ1-2,12,TRBD1,TRBV20-1,TGCAGTGCTAGGGGACAGGGAGGTGGCTACACCTTC,CSARGQGGGYTF
-,TRBJ2-7,15,-,TRBV27,TGTGCCAGCAGCACGTGGCGGTCTAGCTCCTACGAGCAGTACTTC,CASSTWRSSSYEQYF
-,TRBJ1-4,15,-,TRBV5-1,TGCGCCAGCAGCTTGTCGACAGCAACTAATGAAAAACTGTTTTTT,CASSLSTATNEKLFF
-,TRBJ1-5,14,-,TRBV20-1,TGCAGTGCCCGGGGCGATGTTACCAATCAGCCCCAGCATTTT,CSARGDVTNQPQHF
-,TRBJ2-7,14,-,TRBV15,TGTGCCACCAGCAGAGAGAGGGGAGTGGGCGAGCAGTACTTC,CATSRERGVGEQYF
-,TRBJ2-1,15,TRBD2,TRBV10-3,TGTGCCATCAGTAAAACCGGGACTAGCTACAATGAGCAGTTCTTC,CAISKTGTSYNEQFF
-,TRBJ2-7,14,TRBD1,TRBV10-3,TGTGCCATCAGCGCCGGGACAGGCGTCTACGAGCAGTACTTC,CAISAGTGVYEQYF
few,TRBJ2-1,14,-,TRBV12-3/TRBV12-4,TGTGCCAGCAGTCCTGTGACGCGGCGCGATGAGCAGTTCTTC,CASSPVTRRDEQFF
-,TRBJ2-2,10,-,TRBV29-1,TGCAGCGCTGACACCGGGGAGCTGTTTTTT,CSADTGELFF
-,TRBJ1-1,14,-,TRBV7-6,TGTGCCAGCAGCCTAGGATTTTTCAGCACTGAAGCTTTCTTT,CASSLGFFSTEAFF
-,TRBJ1-1,14,-,TRBV5-1,TGCGCCAGCAGCCGGGACACGGCGACCACTGAAGCTTTCTTT,CASSRDTATTEAFF
-,TRBJ2-3,16,-,TRBV20-1,TGCAGTGCCAAGGGACAGCTAGGACTAGCCAGAGATACGCAGTATTTT,CSAKGQLGLARDTQYF
-,TRBJ2-5,14,-,TRBV11-2,TGTGCCAGCAGCTACACGAAGGGGCGAGAGACCCAGTACTTC,CASSYTKGRETQYF
few,TRBJ2-5,14,-,TRBV5-1,TGCGCCAGCAGCTTGATCCCTAGCCAAGAGACCCAGTACTTC,CASSLIPSQETQYF